Shown below are 9 T cell receptor beta chains from a single sample sequenced in a study of cytomegalovirus exposure and HLA in healthy donors (dated by TCRdb to 2015 to 2018). Library preparation employed the immunoSEQ multiplex PCR assay. For the multiplex PCR, a mixture combining 60 forward primers for TCR Vbeta segments and 13 reverse primers for TCR Jbeta segments was used. Here the immuneACCESS table is served through TCRdb, limited to in-frame sequences with V and J called. Missing clones are a known gap in these copies; in checked studies unresolved V genes cover under half, and the rest lacks a known reason. This sample comprises 150,000 to 200,000 clones, about 79% of them detected only once. Roughly 5.8% of the sample comes from the top ten. The sample comprised PBMCs. All receptors come from a man aged 40-49 years in good health and CMV-seropositive.

The rearrangement joins TRBV28 to TRBJ1-5, with 7 nucleotides matching TRBD1. V gave up 5 bases and J gave up 3 bases; unmatched junction bases: 7. This CDR3 has 15 residues. CDR1 is MDHEN, CDR2 SYDVKM, per germline. CDR3 DNA: TGTGCCAGCAGTAAACCGACAGGGTTCAATCAGCCCCAGCATTTT. Encoded protein: CASSKPTGFNQPQHF.

V usage is TRBV5-6 and J usage is TRBJ2-3; the D is unclear. The V gene's germline CDR1 is SGHDT and CDR2 YYEEEE. The CDR3 extends over 14 amino acids. V lost 1 base to trimming and J lost 0 bases, with 6 bases between them. In DNA form, the CDR3 reads TGTGCCAGCAGCTTGCTGGCTAGCACAGATACGCAGTATTTT. It codes for CASSLLASTDTQYF.

The J gene is TRBJ2-5, the V gene TRBV27; 13 nucleotides align to TRBD2. The CDR3 loop spans 14 amino acids. The germline gives CDR1 MNHEY, CDR2 SMNVEV (reference sequence). V was pared by 6 bases and J by 4 bases, with 2 bases of the junction left unmatched. DNA for the CDR3: TGTGCCAGCAGCACTAGCGGGAGGGGAGAGACCCAGTACTTC. It translates to CASSTSGRGETQYF.

The chain carries TRBV11-3 and TRBJ1-1, with D possibly matching TRBD1 (5 bases). The V gene's germline CDR1 is SGHNT and CDR2 YENEEA. The V end was cut by 5 bases, the J end by 5 bases, with 12 bases between. The CDR3 has 13 amino acids. CDR3 loop: CASSGGLGTEAFF. For the CDR3, the DNA is TGTGCCAGCAGCGGGGGGTTGGGGACTGAAGCTTTCTTT.

This clone was counted only a few times. The chain employs TRBV11-3 and TRBJ2-6, with D uncertain. The CDR3 runs 14 residues. Germline CDR1 reads SGHNT; CDR2 reads YENEEA. V was clipped by 7 bases and J by 2 bases, with 9 bases between them. The CDR3 reads CASTAVAGANVLTF. CDR3 DNA sequence: TGTGCCAGCACCGCGGTCGCTGGGGCCAACGTCCTGACTTTC.

CDR3 nucleotide sequence: TGTGCCATCAGTGGCTCAGGGGGTAAGGCTGAAGCTTTCTTT. Its protein is CAISGSGGKAEAFF. V usage is TRBV10-3 and J usage is TRBJ1-1, with TRBD1 matching over 7 bases. V lost 4 bases, J lost 6 bases, and 8 bases stayed unmatched. The CDR3 is 14 amino acids. Germline V gene data show CDR1 as ENHRY and CDR2 as SYGVKD.

This chain links TRBV6-6 with TRBJ1-1; D uncertain. Germline values: CDR1 MNHNY, CDR2 SVGAGI (reference sequence). The CDR3 covers 13 residues. Trimming pared 6 bases from V and 5 bases from J, leaving 13 bases between. CDR3 in DNA: TGTGCCAGCAGGATAATCGTTGAGACTGAAGCTTTCTTT. It is translated as CASRIIVETEAFF.

The chain links TRBV2 to TRBJ2-7; 9 nucleotides match TRBD2. With V trimmed by 2 bases and J by 3 bases, 8 bases remained unmatched. This CDR3 spans 16 amino acids. CDR1 is SNHLY and CDR2 is FYNNEI in the germline V gene. The CDR3 sequence: CASSELPSGIYYEQYF. Here the CDR3 DNA reads TGTGCCAGCAGTGAACTGCCTAGCGGGATTTACTACGAGCAGTACTTC.

The chain is built from TRBV4-1 and TRBJ1-1; D gene ambiguous. Germline V gives CDR1 MGHRA, CDR2 YSYEKL. The germline V and J ends were trimmed by 0 bases and 11 bases, with 13 bases remaining between them. This CDR3 region has 13 residues. CDR3 residues: CASSQEVGRLAFF. DNA for the CDR3: TGCGCCAGCAGCCAAGAGGTGGGCCGTCTGGCTTTCTTT.